This T cell receptor beta chain was sequenced during a study of blood T cell repertoires in COVID-19. Some clones are missing from TCRdb's copy, which holds only in-frame ones; the method was immunoSEQ multiplex PCR. This sample has 95,000 to 150,000 clones, with around 84% found just once. Germline CDR1 and CDR2: KGHSH and LQKENI. The CDR3 has 17 residues. The trim removed 6 bases at V and 4 bases at J, leaving 11 bases unmatched. This receptor was obtained from a woman younger than 45 who had recovered from COVID-19. V is TRBV18 and J is TRBJ2-5; 13 bases align to TRBD2. The material sequenced was PBMCs or T cells enriched from blood (not recorded which). CDR3 residues: CASSRGTSGKRRETQYF. CDR3 in DNA: TGTGCCAGCTCCCGAGGGACTAGCGGGAAGAGGCGAGAGACCCAGTACTTC.